This T cell receptor (beta chain) stems from a study of blood T cell repertoires in COVID-19. Sequencing was performed with immunoSEQ multiplex PCR; in TCRdb, only in-frame clones are kept and a portion is missing. This table has 60,000 to 90,000 clones, more than 60% appearing once. The CDR3 totals 15 residues. This chain connects TRBV21-1 to TRBJ2-1; the table assigns TRBD2, which was not confirmed against the DNA. TRBV21-1 is termed a pseudogene. This TCR derives from a man aged 60 to 75 with acute or convalescent COVID-19. Sequencing used peripheral blood. CDR3 DNA: TGTGCCAGCAGAGGAGACCGCCGGGGGATCCATGAGCAGTTCTTC. It specifies CASRGDRRGIHEQFF.